The 4 T cell receptor beta chains below were found in one sample sequenced in a study of blood T cells in healthy people across ages. Next came a second PCR, run for roughly 7 to 12 cycles, which used a sample-barcoded 5' primer along with a J-beta primer mix. MiXCR was run by TCRdb on the 5' RACE reads, yielding one entry per CDR3 protein. The table has around 1,500,000 distinct CDR3 sequences, around two fifths seen once. Sequencing was done on a sample of blood. These receptor sequences come from a woman aged 18-29 years in good health.

This rearrangement joins TRBV6-1 to TRBJ2-7; D gene ambiguous. Gene TRBJ2-5 matches the end of the DNA better, so the J call may be wrong. Germline-derived CDR1 and CDR2 are MNHNS and SASEGT. The CDR3 covers 15 residues. DNA of the CDR3: TGTGCCAGCAGTGAAGCAAGCGAGGTTAGGGAGACCCAGTACTTC. Its translation is CASSEASEVRETQYF.

This clonotype was seen only a few times. The chain links TRBV12-3 or TRBV12-4 to TRBJ1-5, with D possibly TRBD1 on 6 matching bases. Trimming left V 3 bases short and J 8 bases short, with 11 bases between. The CDR3 loop spans 13 amino acids. The CDR3: CASSFRGREPQHF. The CDR3 DNA is TGTGCCAGCAGTTTCAGGGGACGGGAGCCCCAGCATTTT.

V is TRBV5-1 and J is TRBJ2-7, with 12 bases aligning to TRBD1. With 4 bases clipped from V and 2 bases from J, the junction kept 4 bases outside the gene matches. The CDR3 loop spans 15 amino acids. Per the germline V gene, CDR1 is SGHRS and CDR2 is YFSETQ. CDR3 nucleotide sequence: TGCGCCAGCAGCGAAGGGACAGGGGGCACCTACGAGCAGTACTTC. Translation gives CASSEGTGGTYEQYF.

V usage is TRBV10-3 and J usage is TRBJ2-3; 7 bases map to TRBD1. This CDR3 region has 15 residues. Unmatched junction bases numbered 8, after V lost 5 bases and J lost 3 bases. In germline, CDR1 is ENHRY, CDR2 SYGVKD. CDR3 sequence reads: CAISPRQGQTDTQYF. CDR3 DNA sequence: TGTGCCATCAGTCCGCGACAGGGTCAGACAGATACGCAGTATTTT.